The clone carrying this T cell receptor (beta chain) has only a few counts. The data were taken from a study of blood T cell repertoires in COVID-19. Whole-study context: Researchers got acute and convalescent COVID-19 samples from the United States, Italy and Spain.

The CDR3 is made up of 15 amino acids. The trim removed 4 bases at V and 6 bases at J, leaving 9 bases unmatched. Germline V lookup: CDR1 LGHDT, CDR2 YNNKEL (reference sequence). Method: immunoSEQ multiplex PCR; TCRdb's copy keeps in-frame clones and lacks some. The repertoire includes roughly 200,000 clones, about 87% of them detected once, and approximately 2.5% sits in the top ten. The chain combines TRBV3-1 (or the pseudogene TRBV3-2) with TRBJ2-3; TRBD1 matches at 8 bases. The sequenced sample was peripheral blood. The source is a man between 35 and 55 years old with active or convalescent COVID-19. This chain's CDR3 is CASSRLTGAGDTQYF. The DNA of the CDR3 is TGTGCCAGCAGCCGACTGACAGGGGCTGGGGATACGCAGTATTTT.